This is a list of T cell receptor beta chains from one sample in a study of blood T cell repertoires in COVID-19. Assay used: immunoSEQ multiplex PCR; TCRdb lists only in-frame clones, some missing. The repertoire consists of 250,000 to 300,000 clones, with approximately 82% occurring once and the leading ten covering 4.5% to 7%. The sample comprised peripheral blood. Every receptor here comes from a man aged 80 or over with acute or convalescent COVID-19. Each CDR3 is given with its conserved first and last residue. A D gene is named only where the DNA matches it firmly. Clone size, where shown, is once, few, many, or a class for clones that have expanded.

abundance	d_gene	v_gene	j_gene	CDR3nt	CDR3aa
-	TRBD2	TRBV4-1	TRBJ2-1	TGCGCCAGCAGCCAAACGCCACTAGCGGGAGTAAGCAATGAGCAGTTCTTC	CASSQTPLAGVSNEQFF
-	-	TRBV7-2	TRBJ2-7	TGTGCCAGCAGCCGGCCCGGGATCTACGAGCAGTACTTC	CASSRPGIYEQYF
few	TRBD2	TRBV5-1	TRBJ2-2	TGCGCCAGCAGCTTGACAGCGGGAGATAACACCGGGGAGCTGTTTTTT	CASSLTAGDNTGELFF
once	-	TRBV5-1	TRBJ1-4	TGCGCCAGCAGCGCAGATAACAATGAAAAACTGTTTTTT	CASSADNNEKLFF
-	-	TRBV18	TRBJ1-1	TGTGCCAGCTCACCAGGGCCACTTATGAACACTGAAGCTTTCTTT	CASSPGPLMNTEAFF
-	-	TRBV7-9	TRBJ1-6	TGTGCCAGCAGCGAAGCAGGGTTTAATTCACCCCTCCACTTT	CASSEAGFNSPLHF
-	TRBD2	TRBV5-1	TRBJ2-7	TGCGCCAGCAGCTCTGATCGGACTAGCGGGCTTTCCTACGAGCAGTACTTC	CASSSDRTSGLSYEQYF
-	-	TRBV2	TRBJ2-1	TGTGCCAGCACCTTGTTATCTGATGAGCAGTTCTTC	CASTLLSDEQFF
-	-	TRBV10-3	TRBJ1-5	TGTGCCATCAGTGAACAGGGCAATCAGCCCCAGCATTTT	CAISEQGNQPQHF
once	-	TRBV18	TRBJ1-2	TGTGCCAGCTCACCTTACAGACCCCCATCTAACTATGGCTACACCTTC	CASSPYRPPSNYGYTF
-	-	TRBV11-2	TRBJ2-2	TGTGCCAGCAGCTTAATGGGACCGGGAGTTGCCACCGGGGAGCTGTTTTTT	CASSLMGPGVATGELFF
-	TRBD1	TRBV3-1/TRBV3-2	TRBJ1-2	TGTGCCAGCAGCCCGACAGGGGCAAACTATGGCTACACCTTC	CASSPTGANYGYTF
-	-	TRBV2	TRBJ1-6	TGTGCCAGCCTGACAGGCTGGAATTCACCCCTCCACTTT	CASLTGWNSPLHF
-	TRBD1	TRBV7-9	TRBJ1-3	TGTGCCAGCAGCTTAGTGGTCGGACAGGGACTTTTCTCTGGAAACACCATATATTTT	CASSLVVGQGLFSGNTIYF
-	TRBD1	TRBV5-4	TRBJ1-1	TGTGCCAGCAGCTTCCGGACAGGGGGCGAGAGAAACACTGAAGCTTTCTTT	CASSFRTGGERNTEAFF
-	TRBD2	TRBV9	TRBJ2-5	TGTGCCAGCAGCTTCAGCGGGGGGGAGACCCAGTACTTC	CASSFSGGETQYF
few	TRBD1	TRBV6-6	TRBJ2-7	TGTGCCAGCAGGAGCCGACAGGGGTCCTACGAGCAGTACTTC	CASRSRQGSYEQYF
-	TRBD1	TRBV5-1	TRBJ2-7	TGCGCCAGCAGCTTGTTTAGGGGGCGCGATTTCTACGAGCAGTACTTC	CASSLFRGRDFYEQYF
-	TRBD1	TRBV5-5	TRBJ2-7	TGTGCCAGCAGCCGGCAGACAGGGGATCTCTCCTACGAGCAGTACTTC	CASSRQTGDLSYEQYF
-	-	TRBV19	TRBJ1-5	TGTGCCAGTAATCGGGACAATTATCAGCCCCAGCATTTT	CASNRDNYQPQHF
-	TRBD2	TRBV27	TRBJ2-5	TGTGCCAGCAGTTTTCTAGCGGGGGTGGAAGAGACCCAGTACTTC	CASSFLAGVEETQYF
-	-	TRBV18	TRBJ1-1	TGTGCCAGCTCACCACCGTTATCGGCTGAAGCTTTCTTT	CASSPPLSAEAFF
-	TRBD1	TRBV4-1	TRBJ1-5	TGCGCCAGCAGCCAGGGGACAGCTCAGCCCCAGCATTTT	CASSQGTAQPQHF
-	TRBD1	TRBV7-2	TRBJ2-1	TGTGCCAGCAGTTTGGGACAGGGGCGATACAATGAGCAGTTCTTC	CASSLGQGRYNEQFF
few	-	TRBV27	TRBJ2-7	TGTGCCAGCAGCGGGGGAGATCGCTACGAGCAGTACTTC	CASSGGDRYEQYF
once	-	TRBV3-1/TRBV3-2	TRBJ2-2	TGTGCCAGCAGCCAGATAACTACCACCGGGGAGCTGTTTTTT	CASSQITTTGELFF
-	-	TRBV7-9	TRBJ1-4	TGTGCCAGCAGCTTAACAGGGACCTCTAATGAAAAACTGTTTTTT	CASSLTGTSNEKLFF
few	TRBD1	TRBV10-3	TRBJ2-7	TGTGCCATCAGTGACGGACAGGGGGGTACGTACTTC	CAISDGQGGTYF
-	TRBD1	TRBV6-5	TRBJ1-2	TGTGCCAGCAGTTACCTCCCCACAGGGGGTAACTATGGCTACACCTTC	CASSYLPTGGNYGYTF
few	-	TRBV20-1	TRBJ1-1	TGCAGTGCCATAGATTTTCCTGAAGCTTTCTTT	CSAIDFPEAFF
-	-	TRBV7-8	TRBJ1-5	TGTGCCAGCAGCGTAACAGGTTTGAGCAATCAGCCCCAGCATTTT	CASSVTGLSNQPQHF
-	-	TRBV12-3/TRBV12-4	TRBJ1-1	TGTGCCAGCAGTTCAGTCGCTAACACTGAAGCTTTCTTT	CASSSVANTEAFF
once	-	TRBV6-5	TRBJ1-1	TGTGCCAGCAGTTGGCTGGGGGGTGGCACTGAAGCTTTCTTT	CASSWLGGGTEAFF
-	-	TRBV3-1/TRBV3-2	TRBJ2-6	TGTGCCAGCAGCCAGCGCTCTGGGGCCAACGTCCTGACTTTC	CASSQRSGANVLTF
-	TRBD1	TRBV9	TRBJ1-6	TGTGCCAGCAGCGTAGGCCCCCCACAGGGGGTAAATTCACCCCTCCACTTT	CASSVGPPQGVNSPLHF
once	-	TRBV29-1	TRBJ1-2	TGCAGCGTTGATGGGCCGTCTGCTAACTATGGCTACACCTTC	CSVDGPSANYGYTF
-	TRBD2	TRBV29-1	TRBJ2-3	TGCAGCGTTGTAGAGCGACGCGGGAGATCTAGCACAGATACGCAGTATTTT	CSVVERRGRSSTDTQYF
-	-	TRBV30	TRBJ2-1	TGTGCCTGCCCCCTTGCCGGGAGAGGAGCTGAGCAGTTCTTC	CACPLAGRGAEQFF
-	-	TRBV6-5	TRBJ2-5	TGTGCCAGCAGTTACGGGGGGGCCCGGGAGACCCAGTACTTC	CASSYGGARETQYF
-	-	TRBV11-2	TRBJ2-7	TGTGCCAGCAGCTTAGGTCGGCTAGGATACGAGCAGTACTTC	CASSLGRLGYEQYF
-	TRBD2	TRBV7-2	TRBJ2-5	TGTGCCAGCAGCTTACGGGCTAGCGGGGGGGCGAAGACCCAGTACTTC	CASSLRASGGAKTQYF
-	TRBD2	TRBV29-1	TRBJ2-7	TGCAGCGTTGAACGGGCTAGCGGGTACGAGCAGTACTTC	CSVERASGYEQYF
-	-	TRBV14	TRBJ1-5	TGTGCCAGCAGCCAAGATCCGAGGCGGCGCAATCAGCCCCAGCATTTT	CASSQDPRRRNQPQHF
-	TRBD2	TRBV3-1/TRBV3-2	TRBJ2-7	TGTGCCAGCAGCCAAGAGGGGTTAACTAGCGGGAACGAGCAGTACTTC	CASSQEGLTSGNEQYF
-	-	TRBV6-1	TRBJ2-7	TGTGCCAGCAGTGAAGCCAAGCCCCCCTACGAGCAGTACTTC	CASSEAKPPYEQYF
-	-	TRBV5-1	TRBJ2-5	TGCGCCAGCAGTTTGGAGACACCGCGGGCCCAGTACTTC	CASSLETPRAQYF
-	TRBD2	TRBV5-4	TRBJ2-3	TGTGCCAGCAGCCCTGGACTAGCGGGAGGCCGGGATACGCAGTATTTT	CASSPGLAGGRDTQYF
-	-	TRBV5-1	TRBJ2-6	TGCGCCAGCAGCCGCAATCAGAACTCTGGGGCCAACGTCCTGACTTTC	CASSRNQNSGANVLTF
few	-	TRBV30	TRBJ1-4	TGTGCTGCGGGCTGGGGGGGAAAACTGTTTTTT	CAAGWGGKLFF
-	-	TRBV11-2	TRBJ1-5	TGTGCCAGCAGCTTAGACCGAGGAGGGAATCAGCCCCAGCATTTT	CASSLDRGGNQPQHF